One sample yielded the 2 T cell receptor beta chains listed below, sequenced in a study of blood T cell repertoires in COVID-19. This table comes from immunoSEQ multiplex PCR, and its TCRdb copy is limited to in-frame clones, with some not included. The top ten clones hold about 2% of a sample with some 460,000 clones, roughly 85% of them seen once. The material sequenced was PBMCs or T cells enriched from blood (not recorded which). Receptor source: a young woman with acute COVID-19.

The gene calls are TRBV10-3 and TRBJ1-5, with a weak D call TRBD1 (5 bases). Between the trimmed V and J ends, which lost 11 bases and 5 bases, there was a span of 16 bases. CDR3 length: 13 residues. Germline CDR1 and CDR2: ENHRY and SYGVKD. CDR3: CAPREEVDQPQHF. The CDR3 bases are TGTGCCCCCAGGGAAGAAGTCGATCAGCCCCAGCATTTT.

This clone came up once. The J gene is TRBJ1-5, the V gene TRBV12-3 or TRBV12-4; D not resolved. Trimming pared 6 bases from V and 1 base from J, leaving 7 bases between. The CDR3 loop spans 13 amino acids. The CDR3 loop is CASSPQSNQPQHF. Written as DNA, the CDR3 is TGTGCCAGCAGCCCCCAGAGCAATCAGCCCCAGCATTTT.